Presented here are 6 T cell receptor beta chains from one specimen sequenced in a study of T cell changes during pregnancy in multiple sclerosis. The table came from immunoSEQ multiplex PCR; TCRdb's copy has only in-frame clones and leaves some out. The profile shows 45,000 to 60,000 clones, 93% of them singletons. The sample here was peripheral blood, taken in the second trimester of pregnancy. These receptors came from a female donor with multiple sclerosis, enrolled in a pregnancy study.

This chain joins TRBV27 and TRBJ2-7; D remains ambiguous. This CDR3 is 12 amino acids long. CDR1 MNHEY and CDR2 SMNVEV come from the germline V gene (reference sequence). Trimming removed 3 bases from V and 3 bases from J, with 6 bases in between. The CDR3 loop reads CASSLPGYEQYF. The CDR3 DNA is TGTGCCAGCAGTTTGCCGGGCTACGAGCAGTACTTC.

V gene TRBV7-6 combines with J gene TRBJ2-1; D is undetermined. The CDR3 is made up of 15 amino acids. The V end lost 3 bases, the J end lost 2 bases, and 11 bases lay between the germline ends. Germline values: CDR1 SGHVS, CDR2 FNYEAQ. CDR3 DNA sequence: TGTGCCAGCAGCTTGGCTCCGGGTCCCTACAATGAGCAGTTCTTC. Translated, it gives CASSLAPGPYNEQFF.

The chain has TRBV28 and TRBJ2-7; D gene unclear. Trimming left V 1 base short and J 2 bases short, with 15 bases between. This CDR3 has 16 residues. Germline lookup yields CDR1 MDHEN and CDR2 SYDVKM. CDR3: CASSLSFNRVAYEQYF. CDR3 nucleotide sequence: TGTGCCAGCAGTTTATCCTTTAATCGAGTCGCCTACGAGCAGTACTTC.

This clone was seen once. This sample also contains other DNA sequences that code for the same CDR3. The chain couples TRBV4-1 to TRBJ2-7, with a possible D match to TRBD2 (6 bases). Germline V gives CDR1 MGHRA, CDR2 YSYEKL. The CDR3 has 15 amino acids. Trimming took 0 bases from V and 3 from J, leaving 12 bases between them. CDR3: CASSQERFGGYEQYF. The CDR3, as DNA: TGCGCCAGCAGCCAAGAGCGGTTCGGGGGCTACGAGCAGTACTTC.

The genes are TRBV7-2 and TRBJ1-5; D is possibly TRBD1 (5 bases). Trimming shortened V by 4 bases and J by 5 bases, and 15 bases separated the two germline ends. Germline loops: CDR1 SGHTA, CDR2 FQGNSA. CDR3 length equals 15 residues. CDR3 nucleotides: TGTGCCAGCAGCTGGAGGGCAGGGCGGGATCAGCCCCAGCATTTT. As protein: CASSWRAGRDQPQHF.

This chain uses TRBV4-3 with TRBJ1-2; 7 bases are shared with TRBD1. Per germline, CDR1 LGHNA and CDR2 YSLEER. The CDR3 loop spans 15 amino acids. The J segment lost 7 bases and the V segment lost 1 base, leaving 9 bases of the junction unmatched. CDR3 DNA sequence: TGCGCCAGCAGCCAAGTGACAGGGCAACCCGTTGGCTACACCTTC. This codes for CASSQVTGQPVGYTF.